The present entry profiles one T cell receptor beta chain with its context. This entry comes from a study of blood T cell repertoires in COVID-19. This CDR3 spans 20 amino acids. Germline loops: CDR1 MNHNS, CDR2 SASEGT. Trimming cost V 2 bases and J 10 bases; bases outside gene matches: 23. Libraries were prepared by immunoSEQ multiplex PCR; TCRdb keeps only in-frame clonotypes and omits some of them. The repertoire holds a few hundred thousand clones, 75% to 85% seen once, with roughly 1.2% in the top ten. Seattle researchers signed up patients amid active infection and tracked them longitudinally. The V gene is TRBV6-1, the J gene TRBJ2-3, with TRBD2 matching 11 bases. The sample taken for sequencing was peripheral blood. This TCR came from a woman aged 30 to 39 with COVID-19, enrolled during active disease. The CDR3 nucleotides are TGTGCCAGCAGTGAAAGGGAAACGCCGGGACTAGCGGCCCCCCGGTATGCGCAGTATTTT. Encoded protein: CASSERETPGLAAPRYAQYF.